The 26 T cell receptor beta chains below come from one sample, sequenced in a study of shared clonotypes between healthy human individuals. The protocol was immunoSEQ multiplex PCR, while the TCRdb copy is restricted to in-frame clones and leaves out a portion. The sample lists about a million clones; about 72% were seen once. Sequencing used memory CD4+ T cells from PBMCs. Subset described: CD45RA-negative fraction. The receptors stem from a man aged 18 to 30 in good health. Some clones in this sample may be carry-over from other donors' samples.

This chain links TRBV2 with TRBJ1-1, with D perhaps TRBD1 (5 bases). The CDR3 consists of 14 residues. Germline assignment: CDR1 SNHLY and CDR2 FYNNEI. V lost 6 bases and J lost 4, with 15 bases in between. The CDR3 bases are TGTGCCAGCAGCCAACAGGCAGGGATCACTGAAGCTTTCTTT. It translates to CASSQQAGITEAFF.

The gene calls are TRBV2 and TRBJ2-1, with D maybe TRBD1 (5 bases). Per germline, CDR1 SNHLY and CDR2 FYNNEI. The CDR3 runs to 11 residues. Trimming stripped 5 bases from V and 10 bases from J, with 9 bases between. The DNA of the CDR3 is TGTGCCAGCAGTCCGACAGTGGAGCAGTTCTTC. As protein: CASSPTVEQFF.

A word on this clone: A read error likely explains this, since a far larger clone differs by one base. This chain uses TRBV2 with TRBJ1-1; unclear D gene. The CDR3 runs to 11 residues. The V end was cut by 5 bases, the J end by 1 base, with 2 bases between. Germline V gene sequence: CDR1 SNHLY, CDR2 FYNNEI. The CDR3 reads CASSRNTEAFF. CDR3 nucleotide sequence: TGTGCCAGCAGTAGGAACACTGAAGCTTTCTTT.

The J gene is TRBJ1-5, the V gene TRBV30; D is uncertain. V was shortened by 2 bases and J by 7 bases, with 9 bases between the two germline ends. Germline-derived CDR1 and CDR2 are GTSNPN and SVGIG (reference sequence). This CDR3 is 12 amino acids long. DNA for the CDR3: TGTGCCTGGAGTTCAAAATTCCAGCCCCAGCATTTT. Translating it yields CAWSSKFQPQHF.

The CDR3 nucleotides are TGCGCCAGCAGCCAAGCGACAGGGGCCGGGGAGCTGTTTTTT. Translating gives CASSQATGAGELFF. This chain joins TRBV4-3 and TRBJ2-2; 8 bases agree with TRBD1. J gave up 6 bases and V 1 base, and 1 base lay outside the gene matches. Germline V gene sequence: CDR1 LGHNA, CDR2 YSLEER. This CDR3 is built from 14 residues.

The chain carries TRBV25-1 and TRBJ2-3, with TRBD2 as a possible D gene (5 bases). The CDR3 has 13 residues. CDR1 is MGHDK and CDR2 is SYGVNS in the germline V gene. With 3 bases removed from V and 6 bases from J, the gap between germline ends came to 10 bases. The CDR3 reads CASSDTRLDTQYF. CDR3 bases: TGTGCCAGCAGTGACACTAGGTTGGATACGCAGTATTTT.

V usage is TRBV2 and J usage is TRBJ2-1; 7 bases agree with TRBD1. The CDR3 consists of 15 residues. Germline lookup yields CDR1 SNHLY and CDR2 FYNNEI. The junction had 10 bases not matched to a gene; V was cut back by 6 bases and J by 5 bases. The CDR3 DNA reads as TGTGCCAGCAGCGTACAGGGGACCACCCACAATGAGCAGTTCTTC. Amino acid sequence: CASSVQGTTHNEQFF.

The chain links TRBV5-4 to TRBJ2-2; 9 positions match TRBD2. Germline V lookup: CDR1 SGHNT, CDR2 YYREEE (reference sequence). With V trimmed by 3 bases and J by 5 bases, 20 bases remained unmatched. The CDR3 totals 20 residues. The CDR3 protein is CASSSPLGAASGTITGELFF. CDR3 nucleotide sequence: TGTGCCAGCAGCTCCCCTCTTGGGGCGGCTAGCGGGACAATAACCGGGGAGCTGTTTTTT.

V and J are TRBV29-1 and TRBJ2-5; TRBD2 aligns across 14 bases. The J call may be in error: the DNA end matches TRBJ2-7 better. CDR3 length: 14 residues. The germline gives CDR1 SQVTM, CDR2 ANQGSEA. DNA for the CDR3: TGCAGCGTTCGACTAGCGGGAGGGCGGTACGAGCAGTACTTC. Translation gives CSVRLAGGRYEQYF.

This chain links TRBV28 with TRBJ1-2; 7 bases line up with TRBD1. The CDR3 has 17 amino acids. Germline V lookup: CDR1 MDHEN, CDR2 SYDVKM. Trimming cost V 7 bases and J 4 bases; bases outside gene matches: 18. CDR3 protein: CASTQGGARYVSYGYTF. The CDR3 bases are TGTGCCAGCACGCAAGGGGGCGCCCGCTACGTGTCCTATGGCTACACCTTC.

This clone was detected only a few times. This chain uses TRBV30 with TRBJ1-5; D is ambiguous. V was clipped by 0 bases and J by 4 bases, with 10 bases between them. The CDR3 has 14 amino acids. The germline V gene has CDR1 GTSNPN and CDR2 SVGIG (reference sequence). CDR3 DNA sequence: TGTGCCTGGAGTGTACAGACTCAGAATCAGCCCCAGCATTTT. Translating it yields CAWSVQTQNQPQHF.

V gene TRBV19 combines with J gene TRBJ2-2, with 7 bases aligning to TRBD2. This CDR3 region has 16 residues. V trimming: 5 bases; J trimming: 4 bases; junction bases outside the gene matches: 10. Germline CDR1 and CDR2: LNHDA and SQIVND (reference sequence). The CDR3 coding sequence is TGTGCCAGTAGTCTCCGACTAGCTCAGAGCACCGGGGAGCTGTTTTTT. Its protein is CASSLRLAQSTGELFF. The full variable domain, with the rest looked up from reference TRBV19 and TRBJ2-2, is DGGITQSPKYLFRKEGQNVTLSCEQNLNHDAMYWYRQDPGQGLRLIYYSQIVNDFQKGDIAEGYSVSREKKESFPLTVTSAQKNPTAFYLCASSLRLAQSTGELFFGEGSRLTVL.

The chain carries TRBV7-2 and TRBJ2-3; D uncertain. This CDR3 is built from 14 residues. CDR1 and CDR2 from the germline V gene are SGHTA and FQGNSA. V lost 5 bases to trimming and J lost 1 base, with 10 bases between them. CDR3 nucleotide sequence: TGTGCCAGCAGCGTAATCGGTGGCACAGATACGCAGTATTTT. Translated, it gives CASSVIGGTDTQYF.

The CDR3 nucleotides are TGTGCCAGCAGTTTACCGACATCAACCCTCTACGAGCAGTACTTC. Protein product: CASSLPTSTLYEQYF. This sequence joins TRBV28 and TRBJ2-7, with D uncertain. The CDR3 extends over 15 amino acids. Trimming cost V 2 bases and J 3 bases, with 14 bases left between them. Germline lookup yields CDR1 MDHEN and CDR2 SYDVKM.

The chain couples TRBV7-6 to TRBJ2-5; D ambiguous. CDR1 is SGHVS, CDR2 FNYEAQ, per germline. V dropped 5 bases and J dropped 2 bases, with 15 bases sitting between them. The CDR3 loop spans 15 amino acids. In DNA form, the CDR3 reads TGTGCCAGCAGCACATCCCGACCCCCACAAGAGACCCAGTACTTC. Protein: CASSTSRPPQETQYF. The whole variable domain, remainder taken from reference TRBV7-6 and TRBJ2-5, is GAGVSQSPRYKVTKRGQDVALRCDPISGHVSLYWYRQALGQGPEFLTYFNYEAQQDKSGLPNDRFSAERPEGSISTLTIQRTEQRDSAMYRCASSTSRPPQETQYFGPGTRLLVL.

This chain links TRBV5-1 with TRBJ1-4; TRBD1 might be the D (6 bases). Trimming shortened V by 1 base and J by 3 bases, and 13 bases separated the two germline ends. The CDR3 is 16 residues long. CDR1 and CDR2 (germline): SGHRS, YFSETQ. CDR3 coding DNA: TGCGCCAGCAGCTTGAGTCAGGGGCTGGCTAATGAAAAACTGTTTTTT. Amino acids: CASSLSQGLANEKLFF. Using reference TRBV5-1 and TRBJ1-4 for the parts outside the CDR3, the full variable domain is KAGVTQTPRYLIKTRGQQVTLSCSPISGHRSVSWYQQTPGQGLQFLFEYFSETQRNKGNFPGRFSGRQFSNSRSEMNVSTLELGDSALYLCASSLSQGLANEKLFFGSGTQLSVL.

J is TRBJ2-7 and V is TRBV5-6; D perhaps matches TRBD1 (6 bases). CDR3 size: 15 residues. The germline gives CDR1 SGHDT, CDR2 YYEEEE. Deletions cut 4 bases from V and 2 bases from J, with 16 bases between. CDR3 coding DNA: TGTGCCAGCAGCCCCAGGAACAGGGCCCCCTACGAGCAGTACTTC. Translating it yields CASSPRNRAPYEQYF. The full variable domain, completed using reference TRBV5-6 and TRBJ2-7, is DAGVTQSPTHLIKTRGQQVTLRCSPKSGHDTVSWYQQALGQGPQFIFQYYEEEERQRGNFPDRFSGHQFPNYSSELNVNALLLGDSALYLCASSPRNRAPYEQYFGPGTRLTVT.

This clone was counted a few times. The V call is TRBV2, the J call TRBJ2-1; unclear D gene. Trimming pared 10 bases from V and 0 bases from J, leaving 16 bases between. The CDR3 loop spans 15 amino acids. From germline, CDR1 is SNHLY and CDR2 FYNNEI. CDR3 in DNA: TGTGCCATACGACGGGCGGAGAGCTCCTACAATGAGCAGTTCTTC. It encodes CAIRRAESSYNEQFF.

V usage is TRBV7-9 and J usage is TRBJ1-3; TRBD1 matches at 10 bases. This CDR3 is built from 16 residues. V trimming: 6 bases; J trimming: 2 bases; junction bases outside the gene matches: 7. Germline V CDR1 and CDR2: SEHNR, FQNEAQ (reference sequence). Written as DNA, the CDR3 is TGTGCCAGCAGACCGCCGGGACAGGGGCCTGGAAACACCATATATTTT. It yields the protein CASRPPGQGPGNTIYF. Complete variable domain (other parts from reference TRBV7-9 and TRBJ1-3): DTGVSQNPRHKITKRGQNVTFRCDPISEHNRLYWYRQTLGQGPEFLTYFQNEAQLEKSRLLSDRFSAERPKGSFSTLEIQRTEQGDSAMYLCASRPPGQGPGNTIYFGEGSWLTVV.

The chain combines TRBV21-1 with TRBJ2-7; the DNA was not used to check the table's D call, TRBD2. TRBV21-1 is designated a pseudogene. The CDR3 consists of 19 residues. CDR3 bases: TGTGCCAGCAGCCCTCCATACCCCGCCATACCCCGGGGCTCCTACGAGCAGTACTTC. Translation gives CASSPPYPAIPRGSYEQYF.

The V and J genes are TRBV5-3 and TRBJ2-5, with D uncertain. The end of the DNA aligns better with TRBJ2-7, so the J call may be wrong. TRBV5-3 is filed as an ORF, its function uncertain. The CDR3 sequence is 17 residues long. The CDR3 DNA follows: TGTGCCAGAAGCTTGAAATTATGGAAGGCGCCGGACTACGAGCAGTACTTC. Encoded protein: CARSLKLWKAPDYEQYF.

The chain recombines TRBV11-1 with TRBJ2-7, with 9 bases identical to TRBD2. Per the germline V gene, CDR1 is SGHAT and CDR2 is FQDESV (reference sequence). This CDR3 comprises 15 residues. Losses at the gene ends were 2 bases for V and 3 bases for J; bases not matched to a gene: 5. The CDR3 loop reads CASSLRREGYYEQYF. The CDR3 DNA reads as TGTGCCAGCAGCTTAAGGCGGGAGGGCTACTACGAGCAGTACTTC.

In its sample, this clone was seen many times. This chain connects TRBV5-1 to TRBJ2-1; 7 bases align to TRBD2. The CDR3 contains 16 residues. V shed 1 base, J shed 4 bases, and the junction held 8 bases outside the gene matches. CDR1 and CDR2 (germline): SGHRS, YFSETQ. The CDR3 region is CASSLMLAEIYNEQFF. In DNA form, the CDR3 reads TGCGCCAGCAGCTTGATGCTAGCGGAAATTTACAATGAGCAGTTCTTC.

This clone was counted many times. The chain employs TRBV5-1 and TRBJ2-7; D possibly corresponds to TRBD1 (6 bases). The V and J ends lost 4 bases and 3 bases respectively, with 14 bases between them. This CDR3 has 14 amino acids. In germline, CDR1 is SGHRS, CDR2 YFSETQ. CDR3 residues: CASSLQTGFYEQYF. CDR3 sequence (DNA): TGCGCCAGCAGCCTCCAGACAGGTTTCTACGAGCAGTACTTC.

The chain couples TRBV28 to TRBJ1-1; 8 nucleotides align to TRBD1. Germline values: CDR1 MDHEN, CDR2 SYDVKM. V was clipped by 6 bases and J by 11 bases; unmatched bases: 17. CDR3 length equals 15 residues. CDR3 DNA: TGTGCCAGCAGCAATCCGGGACAGGTAATCTTTGGCGCTTTCTTT. It is translated as CASSNPGQVIFGAFF.

The table lists this clone with a few counts. The rearrangement joins TRBV7-9 to TRBJ1-5, with 11 bases matching TRBD1. Germline loops: CDR1 SEHNR, CDR2 FQNEAQ (reference sequence). The V gene end was trimmed by 6 bases and the J gene end by 7 bases; junction bases not matched to a gene: 8. This CDR3 region has 15 residues. The CDR3 nucleotides read TGTGCCAGCAGTGGGGGACAGGGGGATCTCCAGCCCCAGCATTTT. It codes for CASSGGQGDLQPQHF.